This TCR beta chain is drawn from a study of T-cell reconstitution after alpha-beta-depleted transplantation in children. This clonotype was seen many times. Unique molecular identifiers were built into the TCRbeta library. TCRdb redid the calling of the PCR reads with MiXCR, one entry per CDR3 protein. The table includes some 240,000 distinct CDR3 sequences, more than 7.5% detected once. The length of the CDR3 is 14 residues. CDR1 SGHRS and CDR2 YFSETQ come from the germline V gene. The J segment lost 7 bases and the V segment lost 4 bases, leaving 9 bases of the junction unmatched. The origin of this receptor is a human donor who donated a stem cell graft to a child with SCID. This sample comprised PBMCs from the stem cell graft donor, obtained from the stem cell graft. The rearrangement links TRBV5-1 to TRBJ2-3, with TRBD1 matching 7 bases. CDR3: CASSLGQAAHTQYF. The CDR3 nucleotides are TGCGCCAGCAGCCTAGGACAGGCCGCCCATACGCAGTATTTT.